This TCR beta chain was captured by sequencing in a study of blood T cell repertoires in COVID-19. Overall study: Some COVID-19 samples were acute and others convalescent; all came from the United States, Italy and Spain. T cells, B-cell-depleted T cells, or PBMCs provided the cDNA or gDNA that served as material.

TCRdb's table, derived via immunoSEQ multiplex PCR, lists solely in-frame clones and lacks some. The sample records about 63,000 clones, around 84% being singletons. This CDR3 is built from 13 residues. Germline-derived CDR1 and CDR2 are SSHAT and FNYEAQ (reference sequence). V lost 5 bases to trimming and J lost 0 bases, with 4 bases between them. The specimen was peripheral blood. The chain carries TRBV7-7 and TRBJ2-2; unclear D gene. The receptor comes from a human donor in a cohort sampled during active COVID-19. In DNA, the CDR3 is TGTGCCAGCAGCCCCTCGAACACCGGGGAGCTGTTTTTT. Encoded protein: CASSPSNTGELFF.